Many counts were recorded for the clone carrying this TCR beta chain. The antigen remains undetermined. Enrolled ophthalmopathy patients presented with a Clinical Activity Score of at least 3, a NOSPECS grade of at least 4, and disease duration under 3 months. Criteria for exclusion of patients were uncontrolled infection, other autoimmune disease, pregnancy or lactation. Per germline, CDR1 LNHDA and CDR2 SQIVND (reference sequence). The CDR3 totals 15 residues. V dropped 4 bases and J dropped 3 bases, with 16 bases sitting between them. RNA transcripts gave rise to amplified TCR beta CDR3 regions. The TCR CDR3 was amplified in a first-round RT-PCR using the HTBI primer set. TCRdb itself ran the multiplex PCR reads through MiXCR, one entry per CDR3 protein. The repertoire consists of roughly 61,000 distinct CDR3 sequences, with 53% occurring once and the leading ten covering about 3.6%. The data were taken from a study of T cells in Graves' hyperthyroidism and ophthalmopathy. General study findings and limits: A model using 13 V-J features told ophthalmopathy apart from stable hyperthyroidism.

The sample was blood. The chain uses TRBV19 and TRBJ2-7; tentative D call: TRBD2 (6 bases). The sequence derives from a woman in her sixties or seventies with Graves' ophthalmopathy. CDR3 residues: CASSTSGGLRYEQYF. The CDR3 DNA is TGTGCCAGTAGTACATCCGGGGGACTTCGCTACGAGCAGTACTTC.